Each of the 26 T cell receptor beta chains below was sequenced from the same sample in a study of blood T cells in healthy people across ages. A second PCR of about 7 to 11 cycles used a sample-barcoded 5' primer and a J-beta primer mix. From the 5' RACE reads, TCRdb called clonotypes with MiXCR, one entry per CDR3 protein. The data hold 850,000 to 950,000 distinct CDR3 sequences, with under 30% observed a single time. Sequenced material: blood. The receptor source for this set is a woman aged 80 or older in good health.

This clonotype was counted many times. The gene calls are TRBV5-1 and TRBJ1-2; 7 bases line up with TRBD1. Germline V gene sequence: CDR1 SGHRS, CDR2 YFSETQ. After removal of 4 bases from V and 3 bases from J, the junction contained 6 bases not matched to a gene. The CDR3 runs to 14 residues. CDR3 sequence: CASSAAGTDYGYTF. The CDR3 nucleotides read TGCGCCAGCAGCGCAGCCGGGACAGACTATGGCTACACCTTC.

The chain combines TRBV6-2 or TRBV6-3 with TRBJ1-5; the D is unclear. V was pared by 5 bases and J by 4 bases, with 15 bases between. Germline-derived CDR1 and CDR2 are MNHEY and SVGEGT. The CDR3 consists of 15 residues. CDR3 sequence: CASSKDVLANQPQHF. In nucleotides, the CDR3 is TGTGCCAGCAGTAAAGACGTATTGGCAAATCAGCCCCAGCATTTT.

There are many counts of this clonotype. V gene TRBV28 combines with J gene TRBJ1-2; 11 positions agree with TRBD1. CDR1 and CDR2 (germline): MDHEN, SYDVKM. The CDR3 runs to 13 residues. V shed 8 bases and J 5 bases; nucleotides not matched to a gene: 4. The CDR3: CASQGTGGYGYTF. CDR3 nucleotides: TGTGCCAGCCAAGGGACAGGGGGATATGGCTACACCTTC.

To note about this clonotype: One junction end disagrees with the germline gene, perhaps due to a read error. This chain connects TRBV5-1 to TRBJ2-2; D is possibly TRBD1 or TRBD2 (5 bases each). CDR1 SGHRS and CDR2 YFSETQ come from the germline V gene. The CDR3 loop spans 15 amino acids. CDR3 sequence reads: CASSFSQGASGKLFF. CDR3 bases: TGCGCCAGCAGCTTTAGCCAGGGAGCGTCCGGGAAGCTGTTTTTT.

This clonotype came up a few times. The chain joins TRBV21-1 to TRBJ1-5. TRBV21-1 is a pseudogene. The CDR3 runs to 12 residues. The CDR3 DNA reads TGTGCCAGCAGCACCCAGGTACAGCCCCAGCATTTT. Its translation is CASSTQVQPQHF.

The rearrangement joins TRBV18 to TRBJ1-1; possible D gene TRBD1, 5 bases. The CDR3 has 15 amino acids. The V end was cut by 4 bases, the J end by 1 base, with 13 bases between. In germline, CDR1 is KGHSH, CDR2 LQKENI. CDR3 sequence reads: CASSHTGVGNTEAFF. The CDR3 DNA sequence: TGTGCCAGCTCACATACAGGAGTGGGGAACACTGAAGCTTTCTTT.

This clonotype showed up many times. The rearrangement joins TRBV1 to TRBJ2-7; whether TRBD1, the table's D call, matches the DNA was not checked. TRBV1 is annotated as a pseudogene. This CDR3 comprises 18 residues. DNA of the CDR3: TGCACCAGCAGACGCCGTGTATATTGCGGGACAATAACCTACGAGCAGTACTTC. It is translated as CTSRRRVYCGTITYEQYF.

The table lists this clonotype with many counts. This chain links TRBV5-5 with TRBJ1-6; TRBD1 might be the D (5 bases). This CDR3 spans 13 amino acids. CDR1 is SGHKS, CDR2 YYEKEE, per germline (reference sequence). V lost 4 bases, J lost 14 bases, and 16 bases lay in between. The CDR3: CASSDRTPGSLHF. CDR3 coding DNA: TGTGCCAGCAGCGACCGGACACCAGGGTCCCTCCACTTT.

This clonotype was seen a few times. CDR3: CSARDSLQGGVEQYF. DNA of the CDR3: TGCAGTGCTAGAGATAGCCTACAGGGGGGAGTAGAGCAGTACTTC. This chain uses TRBV20-1 with TRBJ2-5; 8 bases are a match to TRBD1. The CDR3 sequence is 15 residues long. Losses at the gene ends were 0 bases for V and 11 bases for J; bases not matched to a gene: 14. The germline V gene has CDR1 DFQATT and CDR2 SNEGSKA (reference sequence).

Remarks on this clonotype: This could be a read error, since a much larger clone is one nucleotide away. V and J are TRBV4-3 and TRBJ1-4; D remains unclear. CDR1 LGHNA and CDR2 YSLEER come from the germline V gene. CDR3 length equals 18 residues. DNA for the CDR3: TGCGCCAGCAACCAAGAACACATGCAAGGAGTCAAACAGGAAAAACTGTTTTTT. Protein sequence: CASNQEHMQGVKQEKLFF.

The chain joins TRBV19 to TRBJ1-5; D perhaps matches TRBD1 (5 bases). V lost 3 bases, J lost 15 bases, and 24 bases lay in between. The CDR3 extends over 15 amino acids. Germline values: CDR1 LNHDA, CDR2 SQIVND (reference sequence). The DNA for the CDR3 is TGTGCCAGTAGTATGGTTCCCATTACAGGCCCGGTCTTGCATTTT. Amino acid sequence: CASSMVPITGPVLHF.

Regarding this clonotype: Relative to the germline gene, one junction end is altered; a read error may explain this. J is TRBJ2-1 and V is TRBV6-2 or TRBV6-3; 8 bases map to TRBD2. There are 17 residues in the CDR3. CDR1 is MNHEY and CDR2 is SVGEGT in the germline V gene. The CDR3 DNA follows: TGTGCCAGCAGTTACGGGGCGGGGGGCCCCTCCTGCAATGAGCAGTTCTTC. This translates into CASSYGAGGPSCNEQFF.

This clonotype was seen once. Possible read error: a much larger clone is one base away. The rearrangement links TRBV10-2 to TRBJ2-1; tentatively, D is TRBD2 (7 bases). CDR1 WSHSY and CDR2 SAAADI come from the germline V gene. CDR3 length equals 15 residues. In DNA form, the CDR3 reads TGCGCCAACAGTGACTGGGGGGGCGCCTACAATGAGCAGTTCTTC. It translates to CANSDWGGAYNEQFF.

The genes are TRBV6-5 and TRBJ2-5; maybe TRBD2 (6 bases). Germline CDR1 is MNHEY and CDR2 is SVGAGI. The CDR3 sequence is 18 residues long. V gave up 0 bases and J gave up 2 bases, with 19 bases separating them. The CDR3 spells CASSYSGWSGRKQETQYF. The CDR3 coding sequence is TGTGCCAGCAGTTACTCTGGGTGGAGCGGGCGGAAACAAGAGACCCAGTACTTC.

The chain uses TRBV5-1 and TRBJ2-3; D uncertain. Trimming cost V 0 bases and J 4 bases, with 12 bases left between them. Germline V lookup: CDR1 SGHRS, CDR2 YFSETQ. This CDR3 comprises 15 residues. This chain's CDR3 is CASSLADRPSDTQYF. In DNA, the CDR3 is TGCGCCAGCAGCTTGGCGGATAGGCCTTCAGATACGCAGTATTTT.

Ten or more counts support this clonotype. The CDR3 is CASSEMAGWGEQYF. The CDR3 coding sequence is TGTGCCAGCAGTGAAATGGCAGGGTGGGGCGAGCAGTACTTC. This chain connects TRBV2 to TRBJ2-7; D is possibly TRBD1 (5 bases). The ends were cut back, 2 bases at V and 6 bases at J, with 14 bases in the middle. The CDR3 totals 14 residues. Germline CDR1 SNHLY, CDR2 FYNNEI.

Ten or more counts support this clonotype. The chain recombines TRBV24-1 with TRBJ2-3; TRBD2 might be the D (6 bases). The CDR3 length is 14 residues. Germline-derived CDR1 and CDR2 are KGHDR and SFDVKD. The V end lost 3 bases, the J end lost 4 bases, and 10 bases lay between the germline ends. CDR3 in DNA: TGTGCCACCAGTGATGGGGGGTGGGCAGATACGCAGTATTTT. Amino acid sequence: CATSDGGWADTQYF.

Here the CDR3 DNA reads TGTGCCAGCAGCCAAGATGTTGCCAGGGGCGAGCAGTACTTC. Its translation: CASSQDVARGEQYF. The chain carries TRBV3-1 and TRBJ2-7; D is perhaps TRBD1 (6 bases). CDR1 is LGHDT, CDR2 YNNKEL, per germline (reference sequence). V was trimmed by 0 bases and J by 6 bases, leaving 12 bases between them. CDR3 length: 14 residues.

There are many counts of this clonotype. The rearrangement uses TRBV20-1 and TRBJ1-2; D remains ambiguous. V lost 1 base and J 6 bases, leaving 6 bases between the germline ends. The length of the CDR3 is 11 residues. The germline CDR1 and CDR2 sequences are DFQATT and SNEGSKA (reference sequence). The CDR3 region is CSARVGNGYTF. The CDR3 DNA sequence: TGCAGTGCTAGAGTAGGGAATGGCTACACCTTC.

The V call is TRBV18, the J call TRBJ2-6, with 9 bases lining up with TRBD1. The junction had 12 bases not matched to a gene; V was cut back by 8 bases and J by 1 base. Germline V gene lookup returns CDR1 KGHSH and CDR2 LQKENI. This CDR3 is built from 18 residues. CDR3 amino acids: CASPTPGTGLSGANVLTF. Written as DNA, the CDR3 is TGTGCCAGCCCGACCCCCGGGACAGGGTTGTCTGGGGCCAACGTCCTGACTTTC.

To note about this clonotype: With a much larger clone just one base away, this may be a read error. The chain combines TRBV6-5 with TRBJ1-2; 7 bases map to TRBD1. V lost 10 bases, J lost 6 bases, and 17 bases stayed unmatched. CDR1 and CDR2 (germline): MNHEY, SVGAGI. The CDR3 runs to 15 residues. CDR3 region: CATKVTQGFGDGYTF. CDR3 coding DNA: TGTGCCACCAAAGTAACACAGGGGTTCGGCGATGGCTACACCTTC.

Ten or more counts support this clonotype. The genes are TRBV6-5 and TRBJ1-4, with D possibly matching TRBD1 (6 bases). Deletions cut 6 bases from V and 4 bases from J, with 12 bases between. The CDR3 spans 14 residues. Germline CDR1 MNHEY, CDR2 SVGAGI. The CDR3 sequence is CASRATGFNEKLFF. The CDR3 region has the DNA TGTGCCAGCAGGGCAACAGGGTTTAATGAAAAACTGTTTTTT.

This clonotype was observed at least ten times. The V and J genes are TRBV14 and TRBJ1-6; no reliable D call. Germline V gene data show CDR1 as SGHDN and CDR2 as FVKESK. Trimming shortened V by 0 bases and J by 6 bases, and 6 bases separated the two germline ends. This CDR3 spans 14 amino acids. The CDR3 sequence is CASSQETVNSPLHF. The CDR3 DNA is TGTGCCAGCAGCCAAGAAACAGTTAATTCACCCCTCCACTTT.

This chain links TRBV7-2 with TRBJ2-7; D is unresolved. The V end lost 1 base, the J end lost 8 bases, and 9 bases lay between the germline ends. This CDR3 contains 12 residues. From germline, CDR1 is SGHTA and CDR2 FQGNSA. CDR3 nucleotides: TGTGCCAGCAGCTTAGGACAATCACAGCAGTACTTC. This translates into CASSLGQSQQYF.

This clonotype was found a few times. A read error is possible here, since a much larger clone lies one base away. The V call is TRBV7-9, the J call TRBJ2-1; 9 bases agree with TRBD2. The DNA end favors TRBJ2-7, so the J call may be wrong. Looked up from germline, CDR1 is SEHNR and CDR2 is FQNEAQ (reference sequence). The CDR3 length is 16 residues. The chain's CDR3 is CASSRTGTSPYNEQYF. CDR3 nucleotide sequence: TGTGCCAGCAGCCGAACCGGGACTAGCCCCTACAATGAGCAGTACTTC.

This clonotype was counted a few times. The chain carries TRBV20-1 and TRBJ1-4, with D perhaps matching TRBD1 (5 bases). The germline V gene has CDR1 DFQATT and CDR2 SNEGSKA (reference sequence). The CDR3 is 14 residues long. The germline V and J ends were trimmed by 6 bases and 5 bases, with 16 bases remaining between them. The CDR3 region has the DNA TGCAGTGCCTTCAGGGACCCTCGGAATGAAAAACTGTTTTTT. It translates to CSAFRDPRNEKLFF.